This paragraph reports one TCR beta chain. Its antigen is not identified. The data stem from a study of Tregs in tolerant kidney transplant recipients. Thawed PBMCs were FACS-sorted into unstimulated CD4+CD25+CD127- regulatory T cells, CD4+CD25- non-regulatory cells, CD4 and CD8 cells. General study findings and limits: Expanding Tregs on activated donor B cells appeared to best identify donor-specific TCRbeta clones. Validation in larger populations is needed because few patients were studied.

Profiled with immunoSEQ multiplex PCR; TCRdb holds only in-frame clones, not every one. The repertoire consists of about 83,000 clones, with less than 98% occurring once and the leading ten covering approximately 0.56%. The receptor was derived from a human donor who received a combined kidney and bone marrow transplant. Source: CD4+ T cells from blood, taken before the transplant.

The CDR3 here is CASSSGLAGHSSTDTQYF. The DNA for the CDR3 is TGTGCCAGCAGCTCGGGACTAGCGGGACATTCTAGCACAGATACGCAGTATTTT. The gene calls are TRBV7-8 and TRBJ2-3; 13 bases fit TRBD2. Germline V lookup: CDR1 SGHVS, CDR2 FQNEAQ. The CDR3 loop spans 18 amino acids. The junction had 7 bases not matched to a gene; V was cut back by 4 bases and J by 0 bases.